This T cell receptor beta chain was captured in a study of cytotoxic CD8 clonotypes in ibrutinib-treated CLL. Study context: Partial responses totalled some 24 and complete responses 2; after median around 72 months, about 14 remained remitted and approximately 12 progressed. Whole-study results and caveats: Public clonotypes, an uncommon group, contracted or remained stable on treatment.

The protocol was immunoSEQ multiplex PCR, while the TCRdb copy is restricted to in-frame clones and leaves out a portion. The sample has 15,000 or so clones, around 67% seen once. Germline V gene sequence: CDR1 MDHEN, CDR2 SYDVKM. The V end lost 4 bases, the J end lost 2 bases, and 15 bases lay between the germline ends. The CDR3 extends over 15 amino acids. For this clone: What it binds is not known.

The source was PBMCs, collected before ibrutinib treatment. The TCR comes from a human donor with chronic lymphocytic leukemia. The rearrangement uses TRBV28 and TRBJ2-7, with a weak D call TRBD1 (6 bases). The CDR3 DNA reads as TGTGCCAGCAGTTCATGGACAGACGTAGCCTACGAGCAGTACTTC. Its translation: CASSSWTDVAYEQYF.